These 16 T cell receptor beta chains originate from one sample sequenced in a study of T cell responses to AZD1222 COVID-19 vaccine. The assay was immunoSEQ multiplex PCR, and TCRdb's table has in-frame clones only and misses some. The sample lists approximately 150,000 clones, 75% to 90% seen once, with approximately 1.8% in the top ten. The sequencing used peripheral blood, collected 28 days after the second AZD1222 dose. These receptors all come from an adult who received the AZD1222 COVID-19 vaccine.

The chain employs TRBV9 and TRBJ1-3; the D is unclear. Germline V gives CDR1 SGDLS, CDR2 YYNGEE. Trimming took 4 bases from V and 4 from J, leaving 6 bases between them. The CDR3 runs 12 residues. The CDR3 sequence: CASSPRGNTIYF. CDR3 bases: TGTGCCAGCAGCCCCCGAGGAAACACCATATATTTT.

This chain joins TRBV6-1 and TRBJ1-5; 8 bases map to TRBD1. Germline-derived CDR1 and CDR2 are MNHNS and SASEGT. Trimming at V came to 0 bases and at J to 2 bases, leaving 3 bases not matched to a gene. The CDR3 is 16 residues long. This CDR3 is CASSEASQGGNQPQHF. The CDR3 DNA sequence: TGTGCCAGCAGTGAAGCGTCACAGGGGGGCAATCAGCCCCAGCATTTT.

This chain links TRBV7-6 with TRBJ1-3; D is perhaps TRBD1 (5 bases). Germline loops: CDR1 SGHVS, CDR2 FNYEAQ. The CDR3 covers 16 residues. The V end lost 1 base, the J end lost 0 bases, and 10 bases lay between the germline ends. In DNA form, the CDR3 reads TGTGCCAGCAGCTTAGAAGCAGGGAACTCTGGAAACACCATATATTTT. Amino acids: CASSLEAGNSGNTIYF.

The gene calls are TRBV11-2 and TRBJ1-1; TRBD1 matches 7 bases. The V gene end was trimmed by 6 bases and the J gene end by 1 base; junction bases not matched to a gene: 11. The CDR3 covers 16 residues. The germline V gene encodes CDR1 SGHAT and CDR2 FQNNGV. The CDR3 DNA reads TGTGCCAGCAGTTCCCTTGTCCGGGACAGGAACACTGAAGCTTTCTTT. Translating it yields CASSSLVRDRNTEAFF.

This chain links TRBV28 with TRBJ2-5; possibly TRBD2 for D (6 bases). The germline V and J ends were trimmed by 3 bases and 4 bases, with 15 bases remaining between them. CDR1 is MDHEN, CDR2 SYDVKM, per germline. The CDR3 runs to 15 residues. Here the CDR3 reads CASSLSRVRGETQYF. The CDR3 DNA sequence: TGTGCCAGCAGTTTGTCCCGGGTGCGGGGAGAGACCCAGTACTTC.

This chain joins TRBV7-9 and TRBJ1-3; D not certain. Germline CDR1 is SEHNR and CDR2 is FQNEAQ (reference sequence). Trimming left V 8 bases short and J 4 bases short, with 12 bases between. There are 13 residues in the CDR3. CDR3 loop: CASGSEGGNTIYF. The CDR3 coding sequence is TGTGCCAGCGGCTCCGAGGGAGGAAACACCATATATTTT.

CDR3 residues: CASSLSPNTEAFF. The CDR3 DNA sequence: TGTGCCAGCAGCCTCAGCCCCAACACTGAAGCTTTCTTT. V gene TRBV9 combines with J gene TRBJ1-1; the D is unclear. The V end lost 4 bases, the J end lost 2 bases, and 9 bases lay between the germline ends. Germline V gene sequence: CDR1 SGDLS, CDR2 YYNGEE. This CDR3 comprises 13 residues.

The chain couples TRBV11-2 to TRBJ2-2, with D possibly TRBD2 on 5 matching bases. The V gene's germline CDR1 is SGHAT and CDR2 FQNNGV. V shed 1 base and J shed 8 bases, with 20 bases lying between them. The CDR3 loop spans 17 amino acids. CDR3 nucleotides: TGTGCCAGCAGCTTAGCCCGGGGTACCGGGGTTTGGGGGGAGCTGTTTTTT. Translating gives CASSLARGTGVWGELFF.

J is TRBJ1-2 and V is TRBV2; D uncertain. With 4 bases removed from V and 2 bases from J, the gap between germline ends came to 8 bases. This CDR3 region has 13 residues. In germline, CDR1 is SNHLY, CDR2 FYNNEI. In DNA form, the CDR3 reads TGTGCCAGCAGTGGTGGGGTAAACTATGGCTACACCTTC. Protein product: CASSGGVNYGYTF.

The CDR3 DNA sequence: TGTGCCAGCAGCCCGGGACAGCACACCGGGGAGCTGTTTTTT. Translated, it gives CASSPGQHTGELFF. The chain uses TRBV9 and TRBJ2-2; 7 positions agree with TRBD1. The germline V gene has CDR1 SGDLS and CDR2 YYNGEE. J was trimmed by 3 bases and V by 4 bases; bases with no gene match: 3. The CDR3 is made up of 14 amino acids. Full variable domain (outside the CDR3, taken from reference TRBV9 and TRBJ2-2): DSGVTQTPKHLITATGQRVTLRCSPRSGDLSVYWYQQSLDQGLQFLIQYYNGEERAKGNILERFSAQQFPDLHSELNLSSLELGDSALYFCASSPGQHTGELFFGEGSRLTVL.

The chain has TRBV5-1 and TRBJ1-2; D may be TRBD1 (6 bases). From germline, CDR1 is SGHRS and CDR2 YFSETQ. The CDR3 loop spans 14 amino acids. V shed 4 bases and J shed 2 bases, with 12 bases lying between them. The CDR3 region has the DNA TGCGCCAGCAGCCCGGGACACCCGAACTATGGCTACACCTTC. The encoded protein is CASSPGHPNYGYTF.

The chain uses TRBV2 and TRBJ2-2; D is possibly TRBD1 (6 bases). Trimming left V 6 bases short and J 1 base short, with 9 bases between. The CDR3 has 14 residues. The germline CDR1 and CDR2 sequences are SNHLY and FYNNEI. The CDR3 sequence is CASRGAGNTGELFF. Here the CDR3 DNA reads TGTGCCAGCAGGGGGGCAGGGAACACCGGGGAGCTGTTTTTT.

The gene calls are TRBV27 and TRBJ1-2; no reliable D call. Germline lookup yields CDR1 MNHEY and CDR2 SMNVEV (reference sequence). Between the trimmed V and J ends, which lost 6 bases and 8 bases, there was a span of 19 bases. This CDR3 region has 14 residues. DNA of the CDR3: TGTGCCAGCAGCCCCGCGGGAGGCTGGAAAGGCTACACCTTC. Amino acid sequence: CASSPAGGWKGYTF.

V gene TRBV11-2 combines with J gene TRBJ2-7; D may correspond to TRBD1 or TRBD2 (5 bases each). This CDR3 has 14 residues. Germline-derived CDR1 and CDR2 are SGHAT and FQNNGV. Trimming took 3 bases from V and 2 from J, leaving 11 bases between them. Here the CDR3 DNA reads TGTGCCAGCAGCTTCGGGGCCTCCACCTACGAGCAGTACGTC. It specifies CASSFGASTYEQYV.

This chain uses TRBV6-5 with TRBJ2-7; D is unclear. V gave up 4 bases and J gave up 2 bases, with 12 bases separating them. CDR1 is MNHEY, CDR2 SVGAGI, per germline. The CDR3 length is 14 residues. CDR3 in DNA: TGTGCCAGCAGTTTAGATGGAAGGCCCTACGAGCAGTACTTC. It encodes CASSLDGRPYEQYF.

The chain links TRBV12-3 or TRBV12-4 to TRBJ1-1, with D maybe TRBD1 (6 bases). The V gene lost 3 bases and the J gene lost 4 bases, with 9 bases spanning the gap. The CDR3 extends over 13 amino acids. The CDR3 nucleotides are TGTGCCAGCAGTTTCCAGGGGAGCACTGAAGCTTTCTTT. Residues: CASSFQGSTEAFF.